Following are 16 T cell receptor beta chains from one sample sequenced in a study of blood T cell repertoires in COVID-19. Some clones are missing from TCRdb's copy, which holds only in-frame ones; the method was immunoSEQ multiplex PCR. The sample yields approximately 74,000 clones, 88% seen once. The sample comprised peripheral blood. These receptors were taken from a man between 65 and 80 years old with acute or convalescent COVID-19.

The CDR3 spells CASSPGSYNEQFF. The CDR3 nucleotides are TGTGCCAGCAGCCCGGGGTCCTACAATGAGCAGTTCTTC. The chain carries TRBV7-2 and TRBJ2-1, with a tentative D call TRBD2 (5 bases). Germline lookup yields CDR1 SGHTA and CDR2 FQGNSA. The CDR3 has 13 amino acids. V lost 5 bases and J lost 1, with 6 bases in between.

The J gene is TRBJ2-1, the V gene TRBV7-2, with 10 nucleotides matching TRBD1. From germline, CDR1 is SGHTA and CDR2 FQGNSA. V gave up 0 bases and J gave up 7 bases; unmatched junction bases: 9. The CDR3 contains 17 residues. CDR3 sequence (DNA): TGTGCCAGCAGCTTAGCGTATGCGACAGGGGGCTTGAATGAGCAGTTCTTC. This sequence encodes CASSLAYATGGLNEQFF.

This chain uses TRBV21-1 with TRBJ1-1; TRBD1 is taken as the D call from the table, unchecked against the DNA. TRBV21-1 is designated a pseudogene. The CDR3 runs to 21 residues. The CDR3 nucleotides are TGTGCCAGCAGCAATAATCCGGGACAGGAAACATTTATTTTTATGAACACTGAAGCTTTCTTT. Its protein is CASSNNPGQETFIFMNTEAFF.

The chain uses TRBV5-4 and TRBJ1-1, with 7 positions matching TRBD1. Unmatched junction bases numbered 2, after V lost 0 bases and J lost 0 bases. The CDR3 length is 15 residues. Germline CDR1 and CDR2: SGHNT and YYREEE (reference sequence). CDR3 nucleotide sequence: TGTGCCAGCAGCTTGGCCGGGACAGTGAACACTGAAGCTTTCTTT. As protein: CASSLAGTVNTEAFF. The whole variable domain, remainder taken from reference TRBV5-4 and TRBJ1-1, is ETGVTQSPTHLIKTRGQQVTLRCSSQSGHNTVSWYQQALGQGPQFIFQYYREEENGRGNFPPRFSGLQFPNYSSELNVNALELDDSALYLCASSLAGTVNTEAFFGQGTRLTVV.

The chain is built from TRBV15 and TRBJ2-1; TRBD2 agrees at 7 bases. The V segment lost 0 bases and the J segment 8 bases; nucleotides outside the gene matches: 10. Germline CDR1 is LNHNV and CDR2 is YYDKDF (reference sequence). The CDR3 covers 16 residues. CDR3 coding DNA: TGTGCCACCAGCAGAGATCAGACTAGCCTTCCGGATGAGCAGTTCTTC. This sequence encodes CATSRDQTSLPDEQFF.

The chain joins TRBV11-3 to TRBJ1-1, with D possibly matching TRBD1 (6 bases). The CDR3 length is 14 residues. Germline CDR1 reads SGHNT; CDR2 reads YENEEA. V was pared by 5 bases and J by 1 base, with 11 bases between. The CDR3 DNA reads TGTGCCAGCAGCCTACAGGGACCGAACACTGAAGCTTTCTTT. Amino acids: CASSLQGPNTEAFF. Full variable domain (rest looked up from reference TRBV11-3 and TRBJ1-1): EAGVVQSPRYKIIEKKQPVAFWCNPISGHNTLYWYLQNLGQGPELLIRYENEEAVDDSQLPKDRFSAERLKGVDSTLKIQPAELGDSAVYLCASSLQGPNTEAFFGQGTRLTVV.

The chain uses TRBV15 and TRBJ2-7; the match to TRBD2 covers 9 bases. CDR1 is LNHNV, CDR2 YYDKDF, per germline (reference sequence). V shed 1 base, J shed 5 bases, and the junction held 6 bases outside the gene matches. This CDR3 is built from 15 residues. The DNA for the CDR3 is TGTGCCACCAGCAGAGTAGCGGGACTAGCAAACGAGCAGTACTTC. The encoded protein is CATSRVAGLANEQYF.

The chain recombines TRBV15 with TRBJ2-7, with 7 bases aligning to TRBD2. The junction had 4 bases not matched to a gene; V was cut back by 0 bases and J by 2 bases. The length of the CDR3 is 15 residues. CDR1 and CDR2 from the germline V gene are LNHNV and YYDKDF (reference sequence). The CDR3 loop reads CATSRDLAETYEQYF. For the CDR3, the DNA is TGTGCCACCAGCAGAGATCTAGCGGAGACCTACGAGCAGTACTTC.

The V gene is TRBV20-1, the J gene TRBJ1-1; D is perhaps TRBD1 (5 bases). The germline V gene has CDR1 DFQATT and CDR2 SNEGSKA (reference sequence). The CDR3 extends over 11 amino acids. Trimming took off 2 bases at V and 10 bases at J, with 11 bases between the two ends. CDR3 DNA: TGCAGTGCTAGACACGTTAGGGGAGCTTTCTTT. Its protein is CSARHVRGAFF.

The CDR3 nucleotides read TGTGCCATACGGCGGGAGGGGGGCAGCTCCTACAATGAGCAGTTCTTC. It specifies CAIRREGGSSYNEQFF. V and J are TRBV10-3 and TRBJ2-1; 9 bases fit TRBD2. Germline CDR1 and CDR2: ENHRY and SYGVKD. The CDR3 loop spans 16 amino acids. Trimming removed 9 bases from V and 0 bases from J; junction bases left unmatched: 9.

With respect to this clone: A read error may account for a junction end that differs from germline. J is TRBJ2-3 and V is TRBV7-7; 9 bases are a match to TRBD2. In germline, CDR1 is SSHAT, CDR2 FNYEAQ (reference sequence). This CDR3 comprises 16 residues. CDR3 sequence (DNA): TGTGCTAGCAGCCTCGGGACTAGCAGAGAGGGGGATACGCAGTATTTT. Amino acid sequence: CASSLGTSREGDTQYF.

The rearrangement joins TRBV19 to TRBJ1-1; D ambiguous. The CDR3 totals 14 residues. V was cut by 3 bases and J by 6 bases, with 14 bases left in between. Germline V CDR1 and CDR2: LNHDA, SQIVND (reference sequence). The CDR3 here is CASSMDGRGAEAFF. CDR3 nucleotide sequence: TGTGCCAGTAGTATGGATGGGCGGGGAGCTGAAGCTTTCTTT.

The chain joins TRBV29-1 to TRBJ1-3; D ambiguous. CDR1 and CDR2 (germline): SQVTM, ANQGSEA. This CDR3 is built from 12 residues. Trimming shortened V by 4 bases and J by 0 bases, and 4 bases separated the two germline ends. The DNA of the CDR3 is TGCAGCGTTGCGAGCTCTGGAAACACCATATATTTT. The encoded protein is CSVASSGNTIYF.

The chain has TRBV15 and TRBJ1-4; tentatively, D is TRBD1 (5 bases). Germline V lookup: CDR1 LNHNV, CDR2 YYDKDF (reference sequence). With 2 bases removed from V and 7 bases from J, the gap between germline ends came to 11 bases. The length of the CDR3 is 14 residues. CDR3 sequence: CATSRQGGVEKLFF. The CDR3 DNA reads TGTGCCACCAGCAGACAGGGAGGGGTTGAAAAACTGTTTTTT.

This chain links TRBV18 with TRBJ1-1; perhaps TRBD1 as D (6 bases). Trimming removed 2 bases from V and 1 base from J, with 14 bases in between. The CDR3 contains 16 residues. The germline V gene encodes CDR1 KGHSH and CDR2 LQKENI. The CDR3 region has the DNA TGTGCCAGCTCACCAAGTCAATCACAGGGGAACACTGAAGCTTTCTTT. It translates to CASSPSQSQGNTEAFF.

CDR3 in amino acids: CASSLALDRAIDTQYF. DNA of the CDR3: TGCGCCAGCAGCTTGGCCCTTGACAGGGCCATAGATACGCAGTATTTT. The chain carries TRBV5-1 and TRBJ2-3; 7 bases line up with TRBD1. Per germline, CDR1 SGHRS and CDR2 YFSETQ. After removal of 0 bases from V and 5 bases from J, the junction contained 9 bases not matched to a gene. The CDR3 has 16 amino acids.